This TCR beta chain was sequenced for a study of shared clonotypes between healthy human individuals. TCRdb keeps only in-frame clones here, not all; method: immunoSEQ multiplex PCR. Among nearly 500,000 clones listed, less than 80% were seen once. There were only Caucasian adults among the donors, and all lived in Nashville, Tennessee. This sequence originates from a woman between 40 and 50 years old in good health. Some clones in this sample may be carry-over from other donors' samples. The sample was PBMCs.

The CDR3 DNA follows: TGTGCCAGCTCACCCCCTGCACTCCCGAAGAATGGCTACACCTTC. Protein sequence: CASSPPALPKNGYTF. V gene TRBV18 combines with J gene TRBJ1-2; D unresolved. CDR1 and CDR2 from the germline V gene are KGHSH and LQKENI. The CDR3 loop spans 15 amino acids. The ends were cut back, 3 bases at V and 6 bases at J, with 17 bases in the middle. Supplemented by reference TRBV18 and TRBJ1-2, the full variable domain reads NAGVMQNPRHLVRRRGQEARLRCSPMKGHSHVYWYRQLPEEGLKFMVYLQKENIIDESGMPKERFSAEFPKEGPSILRIQQVVRGDSAAYFCASSPPALPKNGYTFGSGTRLTVV.